These 2 T cell receptor beta chains came from one sample sequenced in a study of Graves' ophthalmopathy and Graves' hyperthyroidism. Amplification of the TCR beta CDR3 regions used RNA transcripts (as template). Second-round multiplex PCR came after first-round RT-PCR with HTBI primers. From the multiplex PCR reads, TCRdb called clonotypes with MiXCR, one entry per CDR3 protein. The sample includes about 600,000 distinct CDR3 sequences, about 35% seen only once; the top ten take about 4.2%. Sequenced material: peripheral blood or thyroid tissue (not recorded which). The receptors stem from an adult man with Graves' hyperthyroidism.

Details on this clonotype: A much larger clone differs by one base, so this may be a read error. The chain links TRBV24-1 to TRBJ1-5; TRBD1 matches at 9 bases. Germline CDR1 reads KGHDR; CDR2 reads SFDVKD. The CDR3 sequence is 16 residues long. As DNA, the CDR3 is TGTGCCACCAGTGACCCGGGACAGGGCGGCAATCAGCCCCAGCAGTTT. Translating gives CATSDPGQGGNQPQQF.

This clonotype was seen ten or more times. The chain combines TRBV29-1 with TRBJ2-5, with no clear D. This CDR3 comprises 16 residues. Germline CDR1 is SQVTM and CDR2 is ANQGSEA. With 5 bases removed from V and 1 base from J, the gap between germline ends came to 20 bases. The CDR3 here is CSVFLPGPLGQETQYF. The CDR3 nucleotides are TGCAGCGTTTTCCTCCCCGGACCTCTCGGCCAAGAGACCCAGTACTTC.